This TCR beta chain was recovered during a study of CD8 T cells in ankylosing spondylitis. V was pared by 6 bases and J by 0 bases, with 1 base of the junction left unmatched. This CDR3 has 13 amino acids. Study conclusions and caveats: Significantly higher representation of disease-linked clones was reported for matched ankylosing spondylitis synovial fluid. Some of these motif variants have turned up before, in reports on reactive arthritis synovial fluid and blood.

This clonotype showed up many times. Its antigen is unknown. TCRdb reanalysed the 5' RACE reads using MiXCR and keeps one entry per CDR3 protein. The table has a few hundred thousand distinct CDR3 sequences, roughly 10% seen once. The sample was blood, either unsorted or a sorted T cell fraction (not recorded which). The receptor's source is a male donor with ankylosing spondylitis or in good health (not recorded which). The chain couples TRBV12-3 or TRBV12-4 to TRBJ2-7; the match to TRBD1 covers 8 bases. CDR3 region: CASRGQDSYEQYF. CDR3 sequence (DNA): TGTGCCAGCAGGGGACAGGACTCCTACGAGCAGTACTTC.